The clone carrying this T cell receptor beta chain has just a few counts. Its specificity is not known. The sample belongs to a study of T cells after yellow fever vaccination. Study-wide findings and caveats: Only a minor proportion of clonotypes was detected across both CD4 and CD8 compartments. Reappearance after the booster was observed for most primary-vaccination clones (around 95% CD4, more than 70% CD8).

The CDR3 has 17 residues. Germline lookup yields CDR1 SGHRS and CDR2 YFSETQ. V was pared by 4 bases and J by 0 bases, with 10 bases of the junction left unmatched. TCRdb passed the 5' RACE reads through MiXCR, listing each CDR3 protein once. The sample carries approximately 550,000 distinct CDR3 sequences, 15% to 20% recorded once. V is TRBV5-1 and J is TRBJ2-1, with 7 positions matching TRBD1. This sequence originates from a man aged 30 to 39 who received the YFV17D yellow fever vaccine. The starting material was PBMCs, obtained 15 days after the yellow fever booster vaccination. CDR3 in amino acids: CASSKNRGPTSYNEQFF. CDR3 bases: TGCGCCAGCAGCAAAAACAGGGGCCCTACCTCCTACAATGAGCAGTTCTTC.